The 14 T cell receptor beta chains presented below share a single source sample, sequenced in a study of T-cell memory formation after mild COVID-19. TCRdb processed the 5' RACE reads anew with MiXCR; each CDR3 protein has one entry. This table holds 300,000 to 400,000 distinct CDR3 sequences, roughly 15% found once. The sequenced sample was PBMCs or a T cell subset sorted from them (not recorded which). The receptors stem from a man younger than 35 who had mild COVID-19 (a few samples of this study predate the infection). Cell type and time point are not known.

A few counts support this clonotype. The chain is built from TRBV6-4 and TRBJ2-1, with 7 positions matching TRBD2. Germline V gene sequence: CDR1 MRHNA, CDR2 SNTAGT. V trimming: 4 bases; J trimming: 10 bases; junction bases outside the gene matches: 4. The CDR3 extends over 12 amino acids. This chain's CDR3 is CASSVNGGEQFF. In DNA form, the CDR3 reads TGTGCCAGCAGTGTAAACGGGGGGGAGCAGTTCTTC.

The chain carries TRBV6-2 or TRBV6-3 and TRBJ2-1; possibly TRBD1 or TRBD2 for D (5 bases each). This CDR3 contains 16 residues. The germline V gene has CDR1 MNHEY and CDR2 SVGEGT. The ends were cut back, 0 bases at V and 4 bases at J, with 13 bases in the middle. The CDR3 nucleotides read TGTGCCAGCAGTTACTCATACGGGGCCGTTTACAATGAGCAGTTCTTC. It specifies CASSYSYGAVYNEQFF.

This clonotype was seen at least ten times. The chain carries TRBV23-1 and TRBJ2-3; 8 positions match TRBD1. TRBV23-1 is classed as an ORF, of uncertain function. The V and J ends lost 3 bases and 4 bases, in that order; junction bases with no gene match: 0. The CDR3 sequence is 13 residues long. This CDR3 is CASSQDRADTQYF. CDR3 coding DNA: TGCGCCAGCAGTCAGGACAGGGCAGATACGCAGTATTTT.

The V gene is TRBV20-1, the J gene TRBJ2-3; TRBD1 agrees at 7 bases. V dropped 0 bases and J dropped 10; count of bases not matched to a gene: 7. CDR1 is DFQATT and CDR2 is SNEGSKA in the germline V gene (reference sequence). CDR3 length equals 13 residues. As DNA, the CDR3 is TGCAGTGCTAGAGATCTTGGGACAGAGGCGCAGTATTTT. This encodes CSARDLGTEAQYF.

The table lists this clonotype with many counts. The chain uses TRBV6-5 and TRBJ2-2; 7 positions match TRBD2. The germline CDR1 and CDR2 sequences are MNHEY and SVGAGI. Trimming at V came to 5 bases and at J to 1 base, leaving 4 bases not matched to a gene. This CDR3 is 15 amino acids long. The CDR3 bases are TGTGCCAGCAGTCCACAGCGGGGGAACACCGGGGAGCTGTTTTTT. It translates to CASSPQRGNTGELFF.

This clonotype occurred a few times. The chain couples TRBV3-1 to TRBJ2-5; D is ambiguous. Germline V CDR1 and CDR2: LGHDT, YNNKEL (reference sequence). With 0 bases removed from V and 2 bases from J, the gap between germline ends came to 4 bases. CDR3 length: 13 amino acids. The CDR3 protein is CASSQEKQETQYF. In DNA, the CDR3 is TGTGCCAGCAGCCAAGAGAAGCAAGAGACCCAGTACTTC.

There are a few counts of this clonotype. The chain is built from TRBV7-9 and TRBJ2-5; D possibly corresponds to TRBD2 (6 bases). V gave up 5 bases and J gave up 5 bases, with 12 bases separating them. The CDR3 is 13 residues long. CDR1 is SEHNR and CDR2 is FQNEAQ in the germline V gene (reference sequence). CDR3 DNA: TGTGCCAGCAGCGTTGGCGGGGCCGAGACCCAGTACTTC. Translated: CASSVGGAETQYF.

This chain joins TRBV3-1 and TRBJ2-3, with a possible D match to TRBD2 (6 bases). V lost 3 bases and J 8 bases, leaving 18 bases between the germline ends. Per germline, CDR1 LGHDT and CDR2 YNNKEL (reference sequence). The CDR3 contains 15 residues. CDR3 in amino acids: CASSQAGTGDRTQYF. The DNA for the CDR3 is TGTGCCAGCAGCCAGGCTGGGACGGGGGATCGTACGCAGTATTTT.

This clonotype was detected a few times. This sequence joins TRBV9 and TRBJ1-1, with D perhaps matching TRBD1 (6 bases). This CDR3 has 14 residues. Germline V lookup: CDR1 SGDLS, CDR2 YYNGEE. The germline V and J ends were trimmed by 0 bases and 5 bases, with 11 bases remaining between them. The CDR3 DNA follows: TGTGCCAGCAGCGTAGCAACAGGGATGACTGAAGCTTTCTTT. Its translation is CASSVATGMTEAFF. The full variable domain, its missing parts supplied by reference TRBV9 and TRBJ1-1, is DSGVTQTPKHLITATGQRVTLRCSPRSGDLSVYWYQQSLDQGLQFLIQYYNGEERAKGNILERFSAQQFPDLHSELNLSSLELGDSALYFCASSVATGMTEAFFGQGTRLTVV.

This clonotype was seen a handful of times. Since a much larger clone is just one base distant, this may be a read error. This sequence joins TRBV6-5 and TRBJ2-7; TRBD2 might be the D (6 bases). This CDR3 contains 11 residues. Germline V gene data show CDR1 as MNHEY and CDR2 as SVGAGI. V lost 8 bases to trimming and J lost 8 bases, with 13 bases between them. In DNA, the CDR3 is TGTGCCAGCGGGGGGACTTACCAGCAGTACGTC. It yields the protein CASGGTYQQYV.

In this sample, this clonotype turned up a few times. V and J are TRBV3-1 and TRBJ2-1; D might be TRBD2 (6 bases). The CDR3 covers 13 residues. V lost 2 bases and J 13 bases, leaving 15 bases between the germline ends. Germline loops: CDR1 LGHDT, CDR2 YNNKEL (reference sequence). In nucleotides, the CDR3 is TGTGCCAGCAGCCAATCGGAGGGAATAGCACAGTTCTTC. Residues: CASSQSEGIAQFF.

The chain carries TRBV10-3 and TRBJ1-1, with D perhaps TRBD1 (5 bases). The CDR3 extends over 19 amino acids. In germline, CDR1 is ENHRY, CDR2 SYGVKD. V was shortened by 0 bases and J by 0 bases, with 20 bases between the two germline ends. The CDR3 coding sequence is TGTGCCATCAGTGAGTCACTAAGGGGAGGATTTTACATGAACACTGAAGCTTTCTTT. It yields the protein CAISESLRGGFYMNTEAFF.

In this sample, this clonotype turned up a few times. The rearrangement joins TRBV7-8 to TRBJ1-6; D is unclear. The germline V gene encodes CDR1 SGHVS and CDR2 FQNEAQ. Trimming pared 1 base from V and 6 bases from J, leaving 16 bases between. This CDR3 spans 17 amino acids. The CDR3 region has the DNA TGTGCCAGCAGCTTAGTGGCTGGAGTAGGGTTTAATTCACCCCTCCACTTT. Translating gives CASSLVAGVGFNSPLHF.

This clonotype occurred many times. V usage is TRBV4-3 and J usage is TRBJ2-5; D may be TRBD2 (6 bases). V was shortened by 0 bases and J by 2 bases, with 19 bases between the two germline ends. The germline V gene has CDR1 LGHNA and CDR2 YSLEER. CDR3 length: 18 residues. The CDR3 here is CASSQDLQGLAQQETQYF. CDR3 sequence (DNA): TGCGCCAGCAGCCAAGATCTTCAAGGGCTAGCGCAACAAGAGACCCAGTACTTC.